The 20 T cell receptor beta chains below were found in one sample sequenced in a study of blood T cells in healthy people across ages. The authors ran a second PCR of about 6 to 11 cycles using a sample-barcoded 5' primer and a J-beta primer mix. TCRdb re-derived calls from the 5' RACE reads in MiXCR, one entry per CDR3 protein. The sample yields around 820,000 distinct CDR3 sequences, roughly 25% seen once. These data were also filed under a second study, of T cells of mothers and their children.

Sample: blood. These receptors all stem from a boy between 10 and 17 years old in good health.

The chain carries TRBV11-3 and TRBJ1-3, with D uncertain. This CDR3 spans 14 amino acids. The germline V gene has CDR1 SGHNT and CDR2 YENEEA. V dropped 1 base and J dropped 4 bases, with 8 bases sitting between them. DNA for the CDR3: TGTGCCAGCAGCTTAGTGACACCCGGAAACACCATATATTTT. Its protein product is CASSLVTPGNTIYF.

As regards this clonotype: Germline is not matched at one junction end, which may reflect a read error. The chain is built from TRBV9 and TRBJ2-1; TRBD2 matches 11 bases. The CDR3 spans 11 residues. Germline V gene lookup returns CDR1 SGDLS and CDR2 YYNGEE. CDR3 sequence (DNA): TGTCCCAGCAGCGCTAGCGGGAGGCCGTTCTTC. Translated, it gives CPSSASGRPFF. The full variable domain, its missing parts supplied by reference TRBV9 and TRBJ2-1, is DSGVTQTPKHLITATGQRVTLRCSPRSGDLSVYWYQQSLDQGLQFLIQYYNGEERAKGNILERFSAQQFPDLHSELNLSSLELGDSALYFCPSSASGRPFFGPGTRLTVL.

This chain connects TRBV28 to TRBJ1-5; 7 bases map to TRBD1. Germline CDR1 is MDHEN and CDR2 is SYDVKM. This CDR3 region has 15 residues. Trimming cost V 5 bases and J 3 bases; bases outside gene matches: 7. CDR3 sequence (DNA): TGTGCCAGCAGTCCACTAGGGGGCTTCAATCAGCCCCAGCATTTT. It specifies CASSPLGGFNQPQHF.

This clonotype was found a few times. The V gene is TRBV5-1, the J gene TRBJ2-1; weak D call: TRBD2 (6 bases). The CDR3 contains 13 residues. V was shortened by 4 bases and J by 7 bases, with 12 bases between the two germline ends. Germline assignment: CDR1 SGHRS and CDR2 YFSETQ. This chain's CDR3 is CASSRGTPNEQFF. DNA of the CDR3: TGCGCCAGCAGCCGCGGGACGCCGAATGAGCAGTTCTTC.

This clonotype occurred a few times. The J gene is TRBJ2-7, the V gene TRBV20-1; TRBD2 is a possible D gene (5 bases). This CDR3 is 14 amino acids long. In germline, CDR1 is DFQATT, CDR2 SNEGSKA (reference sequence). Trimming cost V 0 bases and J 2 bases, with 11 bases left between them. The CDR3 reads CSARDSGNPYEQYF. For the CDR3, the DNA is TGCAGTGCTAGAGATTCGGGGAACCCCTACGAGCAGTACTTC.

The V call is TRBV29-1, the J call TRBJ1-5; 12 bases match TRBD1. Germline lookup yields CDR1 SQVTM and CDR2 ANQGSEA. With 5 bases clipped from V and 2 bases from J, the junction kept 7 bases outside the gene matches. CDR3 length equals 16 residues. The DNA for the CDR3 is TGCAGCGTTCCGGGACAGGGGGCGGCTGGCAATCAGCCCCAGCATTTT. It is translated as CSVPGQGAAGNQPQHF.

This sequence joins TRBV7-6 and TRBJ2-7; D may be TRBD1 or TRBD2 (5 bases each). Germline V gives CDR1 SGHVS, CDR2 FNYEAQ. The length of the CDR3 is 13 residues. Trimming cost V 5 bases and J 7 bases, with 15 bases left between them. The DNA for the CDR3 is TGTGCCAGCAGCCCCCGGAAGGGACGGGAGCAGTACTTC. Protein sequence: CASSPRKGREQYF.

Regarding this clonotype: With a much larger clone just one base away, this may be a read error. The CDR3 protein is CSASPQGPHEQYF. The CDR3 coding sequence is TGCAGTGCTAGCCCGCAGGGGCCCCACGAGCAGTACTTC. The rearrangement joins TRBV20-1 to TRBJ2-7; TRBD1 is a possible D gene (6 bases). This CDR3 is 13 amino acids long. Between the trimmed V and J ends, which lost 3 bases and 5 bases, there was a span of 14 bases. Germline V gene data show CDR1 as DFQATT and CDR2 as SNEGSKA (reference sequence).

This clonotype was seen more than once but under ten times. The rearrangement joins TRBV7-9 to TRBJ2-3; D unclear. V shed 5 bases and J shed 5 bases, with 17 bases lying between them. The CDR3 runs 15 residues. Per the germline V gene, CDR1 is SEHNR and CDR2 is FQNEAQ (reference sequence). The CDR3 sequence is CASSLSRMLEDTQYF. CDR3 bases: TGTGCCAGCAGCCTTAGCAGGATGCTTGAAGATACGCAGTATTTT. Looking up the rest from reference TRBV7-9 and TRBJ2-3 gives the full variable domain: DTGVSQNPRHKITKRGQNVTFRCDPISEHNRLYWYRQTLGQGPEFLTYFQNEAQLEKSRLLSDRFSAERPKGSFSTLEIQRTEQGDSAMYLCASSLSRMLEDTQYFGPGTRLTVL.

DNA for the CDR3: TGTGCCAGCACCGGGAGGGATACGCAGTATTTT. Amino acid sequence: CASTGRDTQYF. This chain joins TRBV28 and TRBJ2-3, with 7 bases aligning to TRBD2. The CDR3 consists of 11 residues. Germline CDR1 is MDHEN and CDR2 is SYDVKM. J was trimmed by 6 bases and V by 7 bases; bases with no gene match: 1. The whole variable domain, remainder taken from reference TRBV28 and TRBJ2-3, is DVKVTQSSRYLVKRTGEKVFLECVQDMDHENMFWYRQDPGLGLRLIYFSYDVKMKEKGDIPEGYSVSREKKERFSLILESASTNQTSMYLCASTGRDTQYFGPGTRLTVL.

V and J are TRBV7-6 and TRBJ2-5; no clear D gene. Germline CDR1 and CDR2: SGHVS and FNYEAQ. Deletions cut 4 bases from V and 0 bases from J, with 9 bases between. The CDR3 consists of 14 residues. The CDR3 reads CASSSAAYQETQYF. For the CDR3, the DNA is TGTGCCAGCAGCTCAGCAGCGTACCAAGAGACCCAGTACTTC.

The rearrangement links TRBV20-1 to TRBJ2-4, with a weak D call TRBD1 (6 bases). Germline CDR1 DFQATT, CDR2 SNEGSKA (reference sequence). The CDR3 contains 17 residues. With 5 bases removed from V and 0 bases from J, the gap between germline ends came to 20 bases. The CDR3 nucleotides read TGCAGTGCTTGGACAGCAAGAACTGGACTAGCCAAAAACATTCAGTACTTC. This sequence encodes CSAWTARTGLAKNIQYF.

The chain combines TRBV7-9 with TRBJ2-7, with D possibly matching TRBD2 (5 bases). Per the germline V gene, CDR1 is SEHNR and CDR2 is FQNEAQ (reference sequence). The CDR3 length is 12 residues. The germline V and J ends were trimmed by 5 bases and 6 bases, with 11 bases remaining between them. This CDR3 reads CASSQTSPEQYF. CDR3 sequence (DNA): TGTGCCAGCAGCCAAACTAGTCCCGAGCAGTACTTC.

The chain uses TRBV4-3 and TRBJ2-5; possible D gene TRBD2, 6 bases. Gene TRBJ2-1 matches the end of the DNA better, so the J call may be wrong. The CDR3 is made up of 16 amino acids. Germline loops: CDR1 LGHNA, CDR2 YSLEER. This CDR3 reads CASSQDLGTPGNEQFF. CDR3 nucleotides: TGCGCCAGCAGCCAAGATCTCGGGACTCCAGGCAATGAGCAGTTCTTC.

This clonotype has only a few counts. The rearrangement joins TRBV7-2 to TRBJ2-3; D remains unclear. The CDR3 spans 13 residues. Trimming cost V 6 bases and J 2 bases, with 9 bases left between them. The germline V gene encodes CDR1 SGHTA and CDR2 FQGNSA. The CDR3 protein is CASSPSTTDTQYF. The CDR3 bases are TGTGCCAGCAGTCCTTCTACCACAGATACGCAGTATTTT.

The V call is TRBV5-1, the J call TRBJ2-5, with 13 bases lining up with TRBD2. The V gene's germline CDR1 is SGHRS and CDR2 YFSETQ. The junction had 5 bases not matched to a gene; V was cut back by 4 bases and J by 5 bases. This CDR3 spans 15 amino acids. The CDR3 region is CASSRTSGSGETQYF. The CDR3 DNA reads TGCGCCAGCAGCCGGACTAGCGGGAGTGGGGAGACCCAGTACTTC.

This clonotype was detected a few times. The genes are TRBV7-9 and TRBJ2-3; D is tentatively TRBD1 or TRBD2 (5 bases each). The CDR3 totals 15 residues. With 3 bases removed from V and 2 bases from J, the gap between germline ends came to 12 bases. The germline V gene encodes CDR1 SEHNR and CDR2 FQNEAQ (reference sequence). The CDR3 DNA sequence: TGTGCCAGCAGCTTGGGACCGGGAAACACAGATACGCAGTATTTT. This encodes CASSLGPGNTDTQYF. Drawing the rest from reference TRBV7-9 and TRBJ2-3, the complete variable domain is DTGVSQNPRHKITKRGQNVTFRCDPISEHNRLYWYRQTLGQGPEFLTYFQNEAQLEKSRLLSDRFSAERPKGSFSTLEIQRTEQGDSAMYLCASSLGPGNTDTQYFGPGTRLTVL.

This chain connects TRBV6-5 to TRBJ1-5; D is undetermined. Germline V CDR1 and CDR2: MNHEY, SVGAGI. V was clipped by 6 bases and J by 3 bases, with 15 bases between them. This CDR3 contains 15 residues. In DNA form, the CDR3 reads TGTGCCAGCAGCGAAACCACCAGCCCCAATCAGCCCCAGCATTTT. Translating gives CASSETTSPNQPQHF.

The chain combines TRBV29-1 with TRBJ2-4; 8 nucleotides align to TRBD2. Germline values: CDR1 SQVTM, CDR2 ANQGSEA. This CDR3 has 15 amino acids. CDR3: CRCQVAGGAKNIQYF. For the CDR3, the DNA is TGCAGGTGCCAGGTGGCGGGAGGAGCCAAAAACATTCAGTACTTC.

This clonotype turned up a few times. The chain has TRBV29-1 and TRBJ2-7; 10 bases are shared with TRBD1. The ends lost 6 bases at V and 6 bases at J; junction bases unmatched: 8. CDR1 and CDR2 (germline): SQVTM, ANQGSEA. The CDR3 has 13 residues. The CDR3, as DNA: TGCAGCGTGGACAGGGGGAACTCAGGCGAGCAGTACTTC. Translated: CSVDRGNSGEQYF.